This T cell receptor beta chain was found in a study of cytomegalovirus exposure and HLA in healthy donors (dated by TCRdb to 2016 to 2017). Study-wide context: An earlier analysis of 587 of the donors reported over 250 Gb of sequence data and around 120 million unique TCR beta sequences obtained from roughly 170 million T cells. An early release that covered about 600 HLA-typed donors contained approximately 300 gigabases of sequencing data and tens of millions of unique TCR sequences. The genetic ancestry cluster associated with self-reported Caucasian donors included roughly 84% of the 300 to 400 genotyped donors. The study was designed to test whether signatures of past pathogen exposure could be identified by cataloging public T cell receptors. Using immunosequencing, the study profiled T cell repertoires from 500 to 800 subjects and related those repertoires to cytomegalovirus serostatus. Besides the first cohort of about 730 subjects, a separate validation cohort made up of 120 different subjects was used. The study combined high-throughput TCR immunosequencing, statistical association of individual TCRs with disease status, and machine learning to predict cytomegalovirus infection status. A later analysis re-analyzed previously published TCR beta repertoires from 650 to 800 donors and added high-resolution HLA genotyping to study TCR occurrence patterns. Rather than drawing on any new phenotypic data, the later analysis identified candidate immune exposures from TCR beta sequences and the way those sequences occurred across donors. An earlier analysis of several hundred of the donors applied high-throughput TCR beta sequencing to assess whether each TCR beta V gene segment acted as functional or pseudogenic. Donor age, sex, ethnicity and CMV serostatus were compiled alongside the repertoire data. In a later genetic analysis, genome-wide SNP genotypes for about 55% of the roughly 670 donors were used, and that subset was treated as a discovery cohort. Every discovery cohort repertoire had been produced on one sequencing platform. Class I and class II HLA loci were covered by the typing at four-digit resolution. Typing coverage varied by locus: about 620-630 donors for A, B, C, DRB1 and DQB1; approximately 500 for DQA1; nearly 610 for DPA1; fewer than 480 for DPB1. A handful of DR-DQ haplotypes were handled as single units for association and clustering because linkage in the cohort was strong. On average, 235,054 unique TCR beta nucleotide sequences were sequenced per donor among roughly 430 genotyped donors of the cohort, with roughly 18% of those sequences being non-productive.

As regards this clone: Its antigen is unknown. Base quality data are lacking; no much larger clone is found one base away.

Paper-wide results and their limitations: When HLA alleles, especially DR and DQ, strongly co-occurred, TCR associations were difficult to assign to individual alleles. Linkage disequilibrium might explain the correlated functional status among segregating V segments, but an unknown experimental factor could not be ruled out. Roughly 17 rarely observed V segments, including chromosome 9 orphons, were excluded from the earlier analysis of a few hundred of the donors because counts were too low. Most CMV-associated TCR beta chains appeared to be HLA-restricted in a later analysis, and the HLA associations seemed to be driven largely by CMV exposure. In vitro tests confirmed that three of the cytomegalovirus-associated TCR beta chains recognize cytomegalovirus antigens. Some IMGT-functional V segments, including TRBV6-2 and TRBV6-3, could not be distinguished by the 87-base-pair reads and were therefore excluded. Only TCR beta chains were sequenced in this cohort, and the absence of alpha or paired-chain data limited detectable features. Across donors, most TCR sequences were observed very rarely, whereas some public TCRs were present in many individuals. Compared with equally common non-associated chains, HLA-associated TCR beta chains in a later analysis were more clonally expanded and had lower generation probabilities. Immune exposure information for the cohort was limited to CMV serostatus. In both the original and validation cohorts, the classifier was reported to diagnose cytomegalovirus status with high specificity and sensitivity. In an earlier analysis of roughly 560 of the donors, most TCR beta V segments were observed in productive rearrangements about 87% or about 30% of the time, broadly matching IMGT annotations. V-gene and J-gene trimming of TCR beta chains was associated with a missense DCLRE1C variant in a later genetic analysis, and the association was replicated in an independent cohort. Presence/absence analyses assumed roughly uniform sequencing depth across donors, an assumption that may not hold. In a later analysis, TCR association rates were found to vary across HLA loci, with the most associated TCRs seen for DRB1 alleles and the fewest for HLA-C alleles. Several of the top co-occurrence clusters appeared to be linked to parvovirus B19, influenza, CMV and Epstein-Barr virus, according to a later analysis. In the study, approximately 160 TCR beta chains were listed as associated with cytomegalovirus. HLA typing was unavailable for some donors at each locus, so association tests used only the typed subset. Compared with the roughly 720-donor mean, donors in an Asian-associated ancestry cluster had fewer N-insertions in productive TCRs, according to a later genetic analysis. Specific HLA alleles were associated with over 15,000 TCR beta sequences at a false discovery rate of 0.05 in a later analysis. A further reported finding was that TCR beta sequences accurately predicted the HLA-A and HLA-B alleles for most subjects in the first cohort. It was suggested by the authors that the approach could potentially be generalized to other disease states and immunological phenotypes. A cluster of highly shared sequence variants was judged likely to represent a technical artifact of the sequencing pipeline.

The cohort was made up of several hundred healthy bone marrow donors. Cohort members were all nominally healthy when sampled, although unrecorded immune exposures were likely present. The donor tested CMV seronegative, placing the donor among the 350 or so seronegative members of the cohort. Each donor provided a peripheral blood sample, and peripheral blood mononuclear cells were used for TCR beta sequencing. The Qiagen DNeasy Blood Extraction Kit was used to extract genomic DNA from the blood cell samples. CDR1 is given as LGHNA and CDR2 as YSLEER, both from the germline V gene. The cysteine opens and the phenylalanine closes a CDR3 of 15 amino acids. Kept here is only the CDR3 DNA, which spans 45 bases and is read in frame from base 1. At the junction V is shortened by 0 bases and J by 0 bases, with 6 bases in between. The library was obtained by the immunoSEQ multiplex PCR assay. A mixture of 60 forward primers for TCR Vbeta segments and 13 reverse primers for TCR Jbeta segments was used in the multiplex PCR. The CDR3 region of rearranged TCR beta genes was amplified from genomic DNA by a multiplex PCR assay. On the Illumina HiSeq System, the amplified TCR beta libraries were sequenced as 87-base-pair reads. Concerning the study's data processing: A later analysis counted 75 million to 100 million unique TCR beta chains across the 550 to 700 repertoires, and some 11 million of these chains were shared by at least two donors. To remove PCR and sequencing errors, raw reads were error-corrected and collapsed into unique sequences using a nearest-neighbor algorithm that merged closely related sequences. V, D and J gene segments were assigned by aligning CDR3 sequences to IMGT reference sequences. For a sequence to be retained, at least a six-nucleotide match to both a V gene segment and a J gene segment was required. A rearrangement counted as productive if the CDR3 had no stop codons and remained in frame with V and J, and every other rearrangement counted as non-productive. CDR3 was defined by IMGT convention, running from the second conserved V-encoded cysteine to the conserved J-encoded phenylalanine. The earlier analysis of 450 to 750 of the donors excluded any sequence lacking an unambiguous match to a single V gene segment. In an earlier analysis of 587 of the donors, a V segment was called functional when productive rearrangements were above 56.7%, and segregating when the standard deviation between donors exceeded 5%. A statistical classification framework was developed to diagnose cytomegalovirus status using the catalog of TCR beta chain sequences. A later analysis assigned V and J genes by comparing TCR nucleotide sequences with IMGT/GENE-DB human TR gene sequences. Using the TCRdist pipeline, a later analysis assigned CDR3 sequences along with most-parsimonious VDJ recombination scenarios. In a later analysis, every TCR beta chain was defined by the combination of its CDR3 amino acid sequence and its V-gene family, and reads without a unique V-gene family were dropped. In a later analysis, approximately 640 highly shared, low-generation-probability nucleotide sequences were removed to address suspected cross-contamination and a sequencing artifact. In a later analysis, a clonal expansion index for each public chain was calculated from normalized within-repertoire ranks of inferred template counts. Generation probabilities in a later analysis came from a VDJ recombination model fitted to out-of-frame rearrangements, and those results were checked against IGoR. Hypergeometric tests were used in a later analysis to score TCR-TCR, TCR-HLA and TCR-CMV co-occurrence, with a repertoire-size bias correction applied to the TCR pairs. A later analysis estimated false discovery rates by permuting HLA or CMV assignments 20 times. A later analysis grouped co-occurring TCRs with DBSCAN, adding TCRdist sequence similarity when clustering within HLA-allele-positive subsets. Repertoires with fewer than 30,000 or more than 120,000 public chains, plus five repertoires with anomalous nucleotide sharing, were excluded from co-occurrence clustering. The clones in this table, taken by TCRdb from immuneACCESS, are in-frame only. Not every clone is retained; where verified, under half of the shortfall comes from an unresolved V gene, and the cause of the rest is unknown. The V and J calls and clone size were taken over from that table, and D and trimming were inferred from the DNA. The sample table shows about 130,000 clones, and 81% are seen once. Of the sample, less than 0.75% falls within the top ten clones.

This chain joins TRBV4-3 to TRBJ1-3, with the D gene not clear enough to name. The sequencing input was PBMCs. This TCR was recovered from a young man in good health and CMV-seronegative. The base sequence is TGCGCCAGCAGCCAAGATCCTCTCTCTGGAAACACCATATATTTT. It codes for CASSQDPLSGNTIYF.